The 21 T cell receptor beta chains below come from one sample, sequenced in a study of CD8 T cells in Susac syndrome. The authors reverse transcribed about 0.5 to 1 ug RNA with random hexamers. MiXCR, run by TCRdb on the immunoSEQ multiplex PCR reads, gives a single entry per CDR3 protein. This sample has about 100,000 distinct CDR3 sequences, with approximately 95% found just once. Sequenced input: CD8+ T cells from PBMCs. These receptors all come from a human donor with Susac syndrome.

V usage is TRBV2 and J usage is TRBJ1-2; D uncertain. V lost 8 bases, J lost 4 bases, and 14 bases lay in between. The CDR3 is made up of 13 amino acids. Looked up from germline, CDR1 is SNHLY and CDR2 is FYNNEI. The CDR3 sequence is CASGAGNAYGYTF. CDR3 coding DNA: TGTGCCAGCGGAGCGGGAAATGCCTATGGCTACACCTTC.

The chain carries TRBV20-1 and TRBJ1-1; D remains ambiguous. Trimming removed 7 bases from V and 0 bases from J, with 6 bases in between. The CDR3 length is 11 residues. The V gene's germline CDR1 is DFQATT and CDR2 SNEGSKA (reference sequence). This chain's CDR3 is CSVAMNTEAFF. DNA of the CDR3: TGCAGTGTGGCCATGAACACTGAAGCTTTCTTT.

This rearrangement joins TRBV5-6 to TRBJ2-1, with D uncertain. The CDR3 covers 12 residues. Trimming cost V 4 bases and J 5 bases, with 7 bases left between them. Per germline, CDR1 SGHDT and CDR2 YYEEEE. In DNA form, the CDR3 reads TGTGCCAGCAGCCTGACTGACAATGAGCAGTTCTTC. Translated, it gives CASSLTDNEQFF.

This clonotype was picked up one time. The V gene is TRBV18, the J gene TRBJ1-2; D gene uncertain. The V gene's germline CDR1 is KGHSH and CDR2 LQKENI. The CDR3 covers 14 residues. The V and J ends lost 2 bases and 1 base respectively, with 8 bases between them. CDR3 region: CASSPNQVNYGYTF. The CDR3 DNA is TGTGCCAGCTCACCAAACCAAGTTAACTATGGCTACACCTTC.

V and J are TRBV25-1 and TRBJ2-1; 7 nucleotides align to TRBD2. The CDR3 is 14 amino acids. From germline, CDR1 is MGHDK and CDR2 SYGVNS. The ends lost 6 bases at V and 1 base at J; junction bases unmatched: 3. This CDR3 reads CASRASGSYNEQFF. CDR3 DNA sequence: TGTGCCAGCAGAGCTAGCGGTTCCTACAATGAGCAGTTCTTC. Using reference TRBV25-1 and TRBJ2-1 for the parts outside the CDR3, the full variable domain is EADIYQTPRYLVIGTGKKITLECSQTMGHDKMYWYQQDPGMELHLIHYSYGVNSTEKGDLSSESTVSRIRTEHFPLTLESARPSHTSQYLCASRASGSYNEQFFGPGTRLTVL.

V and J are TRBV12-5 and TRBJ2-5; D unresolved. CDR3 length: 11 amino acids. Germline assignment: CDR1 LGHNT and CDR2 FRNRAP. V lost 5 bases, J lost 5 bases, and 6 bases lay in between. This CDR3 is CASGVGETQYF. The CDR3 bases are TGTGCTAGTGGTGTTGGTGAGACCCAGTACTTC.

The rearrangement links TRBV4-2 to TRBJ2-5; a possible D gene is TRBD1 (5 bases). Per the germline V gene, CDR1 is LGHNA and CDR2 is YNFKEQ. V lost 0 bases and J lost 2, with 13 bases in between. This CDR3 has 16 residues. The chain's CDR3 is CASSQDQSRAQETQYF. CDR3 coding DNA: TGTGCCAGCAGCCAAGATCAGTCCAGGGCGCAAGAGACCCAGTACTTC.

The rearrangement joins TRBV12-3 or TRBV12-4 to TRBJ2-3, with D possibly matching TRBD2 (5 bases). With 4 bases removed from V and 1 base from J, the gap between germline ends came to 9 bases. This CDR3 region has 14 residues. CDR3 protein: CASSSPRGTDTQYF. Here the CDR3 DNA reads TGTGCCAGCAGTTCTCCGAGGGGCACAGATACGCAGTATTTT.

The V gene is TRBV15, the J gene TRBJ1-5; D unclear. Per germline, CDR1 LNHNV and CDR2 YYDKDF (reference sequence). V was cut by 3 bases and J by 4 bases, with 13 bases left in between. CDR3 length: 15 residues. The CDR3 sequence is CATSSQYVPNQPQHF. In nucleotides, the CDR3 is TGTGCCACCAGCAGCCAGTACGTTCCGAATCAGCCCCAGCATTTT.

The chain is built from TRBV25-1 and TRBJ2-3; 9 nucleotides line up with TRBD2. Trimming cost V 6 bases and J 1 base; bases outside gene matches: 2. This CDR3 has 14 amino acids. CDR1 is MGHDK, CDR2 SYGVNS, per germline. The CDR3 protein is CASRKRGGTDTQYF. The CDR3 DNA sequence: TGTGCCAGCAGAAAGCGGGGGGGCACAGATACGCAGTATTTT.

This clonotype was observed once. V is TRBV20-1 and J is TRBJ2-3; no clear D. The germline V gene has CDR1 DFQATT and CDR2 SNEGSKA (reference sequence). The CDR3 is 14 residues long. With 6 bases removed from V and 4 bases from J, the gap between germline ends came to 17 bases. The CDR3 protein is CSAEIGIASDTQYF. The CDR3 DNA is TGCAGTGCCGAGATAGGAATTGCATCAGATACGCAGTATTTT.

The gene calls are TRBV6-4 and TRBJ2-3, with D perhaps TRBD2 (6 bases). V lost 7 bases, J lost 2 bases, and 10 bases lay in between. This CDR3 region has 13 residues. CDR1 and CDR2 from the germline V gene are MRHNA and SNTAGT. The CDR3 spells CASTGTATDTQYF. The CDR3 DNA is TGTGCCAGCACAGGGACTGCCACAGATACGCAGTATTTT.

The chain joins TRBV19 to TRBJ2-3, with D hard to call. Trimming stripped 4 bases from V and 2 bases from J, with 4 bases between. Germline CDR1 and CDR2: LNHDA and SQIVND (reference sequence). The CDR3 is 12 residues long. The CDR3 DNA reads TGTGCCAGTAGTAAGGACACAGATACGCAGTATTTT. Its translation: CASSKDTDTQYF.

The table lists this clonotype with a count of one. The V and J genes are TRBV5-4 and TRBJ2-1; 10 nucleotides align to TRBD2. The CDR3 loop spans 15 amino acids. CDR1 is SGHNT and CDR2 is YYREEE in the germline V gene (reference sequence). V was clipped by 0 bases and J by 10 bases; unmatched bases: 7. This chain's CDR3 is CASSLEREGLPEQFF. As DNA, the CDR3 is TGTGCCAGCAGCTTGGAGCGGGAGGGCCTTCCCGAGCAGTTCTTC.

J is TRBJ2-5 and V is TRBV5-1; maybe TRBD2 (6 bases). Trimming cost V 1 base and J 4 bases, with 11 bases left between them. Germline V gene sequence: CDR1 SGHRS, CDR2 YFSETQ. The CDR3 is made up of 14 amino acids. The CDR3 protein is CASSLRLVAETQYF. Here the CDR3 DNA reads TGCGCCAGCAGCTTGAGACTAGTAGCAGAGACCCAGTACTTC.

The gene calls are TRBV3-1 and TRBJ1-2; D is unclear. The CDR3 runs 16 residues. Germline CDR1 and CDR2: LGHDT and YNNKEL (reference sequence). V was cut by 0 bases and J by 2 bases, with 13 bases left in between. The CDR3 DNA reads TGTGCCAGCAGCCAAGAGCATTTGGGCAGGAACTATGGCTACACCTTC. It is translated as CASSQEHLGRNYGYTF.

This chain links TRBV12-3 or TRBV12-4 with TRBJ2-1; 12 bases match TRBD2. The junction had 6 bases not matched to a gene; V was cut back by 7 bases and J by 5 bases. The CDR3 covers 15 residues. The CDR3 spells CASNTRTSGDNEQFF. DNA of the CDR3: TGTGCCAGCAACACCAGGACTAGCGGGGACAATGAGCAGTTCTTC.

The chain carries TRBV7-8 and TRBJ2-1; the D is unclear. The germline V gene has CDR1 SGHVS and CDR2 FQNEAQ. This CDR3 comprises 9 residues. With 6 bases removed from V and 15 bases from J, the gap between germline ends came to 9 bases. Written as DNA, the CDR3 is TGTGCCAGCAGATATCAGGTGTTCTTC. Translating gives CASRYQVFF.

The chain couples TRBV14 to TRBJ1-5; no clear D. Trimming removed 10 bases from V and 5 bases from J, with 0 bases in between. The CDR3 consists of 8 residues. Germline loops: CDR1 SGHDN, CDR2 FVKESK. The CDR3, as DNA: TGTGCCAATCAGCCCCAGCATTTT. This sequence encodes CANQPQHF.

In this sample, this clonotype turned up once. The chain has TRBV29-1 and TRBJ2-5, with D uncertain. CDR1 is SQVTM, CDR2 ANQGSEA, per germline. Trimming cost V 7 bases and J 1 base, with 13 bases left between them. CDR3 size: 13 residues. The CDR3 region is CSEGFEFQETQYF. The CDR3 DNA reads TGCAGCGAGGGATTCGAGTTCCAAGAGACCCAGTACTTC.

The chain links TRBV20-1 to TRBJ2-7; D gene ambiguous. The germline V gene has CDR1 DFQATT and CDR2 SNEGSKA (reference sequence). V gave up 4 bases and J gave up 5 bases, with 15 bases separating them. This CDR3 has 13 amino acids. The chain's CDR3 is CSAKDWVMNEQYF. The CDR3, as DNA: TGCAGTGCTAAAGACTGGGTCATGAACGAGCAGTACTTC.